The 18 T cell receptor beta chains below all came from one sample that was sequenced in a study of shared clonotypes between healthy human individuals. Profiled with immunoSEQ multiplex PCR; TCRdb holds only in-frame clones, not every one. The sample lists about 870,000 clones; more than 85% were seen once. The naive CD8 fraction comprised CD45RO-negative cells positively selected for CCR7 and excluded terminally differentiated effector memory CD45RA+ cells. Sequencing was carried out using naive CD8+ T cells sorted from blood. The source is a young man in good health.

This sequence joins TRBV15 and TRBJ2-1, with 9 bases that match TRBD1. Per the germline V gene, CDR1 is LNHNV and CDR2 is YYDKDF (reference sequence). V dropped 3 bases and J dropped 5; count of bases not matched to a gene: 8. There are 16 residues in the CDR3. CDR3 nucleotides: TGTGCCACCAGCAGGGCCCCAGGACAGGGGAACAATGAGCAGTTCTTC. The encoded protein is CATSRAPGQGNNEQFF.

The V and J genes are TRBV7-7 and TRBJ2-7, with 10 bases that match TRBD1. CDR1 SSHAT and CDR2 FNYEAQ come from the germline V gene (reference sequence). The trim removed 5 bases at V and 1 base at J, leaving 5 bases unmatched. This CDR3 spans 15 amino acids. CDR3 protein: CASSHGQGGSYEQYF. The CDR3, as DNA: TGTGCCAGCAGCCACGGACAGGGGGGATCCTACGAGCAGTACTTC.

This rearrangement joins TRBV7-9 to TRBJ2-1, with TRBD2 matching over 14 bases. This CDR3 contains 16 residues. The germline CDR1 and CDR2 sequences are SEHNR and FQNEAQ (reference sequence). V trimming: 5 bases; J trimming: 8 bases; junction bases outside the gene matches: 8. CDR3 sequence: CASSHNPGLAGDEQFF. For the CDR3, the DNA is TGTGCCAGCAGCCACAATCCGGGACTAGCGGGAGATGAGCAGTTCTTC.

This rearrangement joins TRBV7-9 to TRBJ2-1; the match to TRBD1 covers 12 bases. Germline assignment: CDR1 SEHNR and CDR2 FQNEAQ (reference sequence). J lost 7 bases, V lost 3 bases, and 7 bases had no gene match. This CDR3 comprises 16 residues. The CDR3: CASSFSGTGGENEQFF. The CDR3 DNA reads TGTGCCAGCAGCTTCTCCGGGACAGGGGGCGAGAATGAGCAGTTCTTC.

The V call is TRBV19, the J call TRBJ1-5; D is undetermined. The CDR3 loop spans 13 amino acids. The V and J ends lost 5 bases and 7 bases respectively, with 12 bases between them. The germline CDR1 and CDR2 sequences are LNHDA and SQIVND (reference sequence). In DNA form, the CDR3 reads TGTGCCAGTAGTTTACGGTTTGACCAGCCCCAGCATTTT. It translates to CASSLRFDQPQHF.

The chain employs TRBV2 and TRBJ2-7; 8 nucleotides agree with TRBD2. From germline, CDR1 is SNHLY and CDR2 FYNNEI. Trimming removed 6 bases from V and 4 bases from J; junction bases left unmatched: 14. This CDR3 is built from 16 residues. The CDR3: CASSQAPGLGEYEQYF. The CDR3 nucleotides are TGTGCCAGCAGCCAGGCACCGGGACTAGGGGAGTACGAGCAGTACTTC.

The chain combines TRBV7-2 with TRBJ2-1; the D gene is possibly TRBD1 (6 bases). CDR3 size: 16 residues. Germline V gives CDR1 SGHTA, CDR2 FQGNSA. V was cut by 1 base and J by 4 bases, with 14 bases left in between. CDR3 coding DNA: TGTGCCAGCAGCTTAGTATGGGACATAGTATACAATGAGCAGTTCTTC. Its protein is CASSLVWDIVYNEQFF.

The chain has TRBV29-1 and TRBJ1-2; D perhaps matches TRBD1 (5 bases). The germline CDR1 and CDR2 sequences are SQVTM and ANQGSEA. The CDR3 consists of 13 residues. Deletions cut 4 bases from V and 8 bases from J, with 17 bases between. The CDR3 loop is CSVATGDPLGYTF. The CDR3 bases are TGCAGCGTTGCCACGGGGGACCCCCTGGGCTACACCTTC.

This chain joins TRBV7-9 and TRBJ1-4; TRBD1 aligns across 7 bases. Germline-derived CDR1 and CDR2 are SEHNR and FQNEAQ (reference sequence). The CDR3 runs 15 residues. Unmatched junction bases numbered 8, after V lost 10 bases and J lost 0 bases. This chain's CDR3 is CATTQGQATNEKLFF. The CDR3 DNA reads TGTGCCACCACACAAGGACAGGCAACTAATGAAAAACTGTTTTTT.

The rearrangement joins TRBV7-2 to TRBJ1-1; D unclear. The CDR3 extends over 13 amino acids. Germline V gene sequence: CDR1 SGHTA, CDR2 FQGNSA. The V and J ends lost 7 bases and 4 bases respectively, with 13 bases between them. This CDR3 reads CASIEGAATEAFF. The CDR3 DNA sequence: TGTGCCAGCATTGAGGGCGCCGCCACTGAAGCTTTCTTT.

This chain joins TRBV5-6 and TRBJ2-7, with D unclear. The CDR3 spans 14 residues. Per germline, CDR1 SGHDT and CDR2 YYEEEE. Trimming removed 0 bases at V and 1 base at J, with 8 bases between. The CDR3 is CASSLVGISYEQYF. As DNA, the CDR3 is TGTGCCAGCAGCTTGGTTGGAATTTCCTACGAGCAGTACTTC.

The rearrangement links TRBV13 to TRBJ2-3; TRBD2 agrees at 12 bases. V trimming: 6 bases; J trimming: 4 bases; junction bases outside the gene matches: 8. The CDR3 runs to 16 residues. Germline V CDR1 and CDR2: PRHDT, FYEKMQ (reference sequence). In DNA, the CDR3 is TGTGCCAGCAGTTCCGGACTAGCGGGATCTCCAGATACGCAGTATTTT. Its protein is CASSSGLAGSPDTQYF. The full variable domain, completed using reference TRBV13 and TRBJ2-3, is AAGVIQSPRHLIKEKRETATLKCYPIPRHDTVYWYQQGPGQDPQFLISFYEKMQSDKGSIPDRFSAQQFSDYHSELNMSSLELGDSALYFCASSSGLAGSPDTQYFGPGTRLTVL.

CDR3 region: CASSFPGTYEQYF. The CDR3 nucleotides read TGTGCCAGCAGCTTCCCAGGAACCTACGAGCAGTACTTC. The gene calls are TRBV11-2 and TRBJ2-7; no clear D. V was trimmed by 3 bases and J by 2 bases, leaving 8 bases between them. CDR3 length: 13 residues. CDR1 is SGHAT, CDR2 FQNNGV, per germline.

This clone was counted once. V and J are TRBV28 and TRBJ2-7; 9 bases fit TRBD1. Trimming removed 6 bases from V and 1 base from J; junction bases left unmatched: 7. Per the germline V gene, CDR1 is MDHEN and CDR2 is SYDVKM. The CDR3 runs 15 residues. The CDR3 loop is CASSSLGTGSYEQYF. The CDR3 region has the DNA TGTGCCAGCAGCTCCCTCGGGACAGGGTCCTACGAGCAGTACTTC.

The J gene is TRBJ1-6, the V gene TRBV27; D not certain. The CDR3 loop spans 13 amino acids. V lost 1 base and J lost 9, with 7 bases in between. Germline-derived CDR1 and CDR2 are MNHEY and SMNVEV (reference sequence). CDR3 sequence (DNA): TGTGCCAGCAGTTTATTGGACGGTTCACCCCTCCACTTT. This encodes CASSLLDGSPLHF.

The V and J genes are TRBV5-4 and TRBJ2-1; TRBD2 might be the D (5 bases). Germline CDR1 and CDR2: SGHNT and YYREEE (reference sequence). V was pared by 3 bases and J by 10 bases, with 14 bases between. The CDR3 has 13 amino acids. The CDR3: CASSYDLPGEQFF. The DNA for the CDR3 is TGTGCCAGCAGCTATGACCTCCCGGGGGAGCAGTTCTTC.

The CDR3 coding sequence is TGTGCCAGCAGCTCCGGGAGCTCCTACGAGCAGTACTTC. It codes for CASSSGSSYEQYF. This chain uses TRBV5-6 with TRBJ2-7, with TRBD2 as a possible D gene (6 bases). Germline V gene lookup returns CDR1 SGHDT and CDR2 YYEEEE. The CDR3 sequence is 13 residues long. V was pared by 3 bases and J by 0 bases, with 7 bases between.

The V call is TRBV7-8, the J call TRBJ2-7; TRBD1 or TRBD2 may be the D gene (6 bases each). The length of the CDR3 is 15 residues. The germline V gene encodes CDR1 SGHVS and CDR2 FQNEAQ. Trimming cost V 5 bases and J 5 bases, with 19 bases left between them. CDR3 nucleotide sequence: TGTGCCAGCAGCGACCCGGGGGCGAGCGTCCACGAGCAGTACTTC. This gives the protein CASSDPGASVHEQYF.